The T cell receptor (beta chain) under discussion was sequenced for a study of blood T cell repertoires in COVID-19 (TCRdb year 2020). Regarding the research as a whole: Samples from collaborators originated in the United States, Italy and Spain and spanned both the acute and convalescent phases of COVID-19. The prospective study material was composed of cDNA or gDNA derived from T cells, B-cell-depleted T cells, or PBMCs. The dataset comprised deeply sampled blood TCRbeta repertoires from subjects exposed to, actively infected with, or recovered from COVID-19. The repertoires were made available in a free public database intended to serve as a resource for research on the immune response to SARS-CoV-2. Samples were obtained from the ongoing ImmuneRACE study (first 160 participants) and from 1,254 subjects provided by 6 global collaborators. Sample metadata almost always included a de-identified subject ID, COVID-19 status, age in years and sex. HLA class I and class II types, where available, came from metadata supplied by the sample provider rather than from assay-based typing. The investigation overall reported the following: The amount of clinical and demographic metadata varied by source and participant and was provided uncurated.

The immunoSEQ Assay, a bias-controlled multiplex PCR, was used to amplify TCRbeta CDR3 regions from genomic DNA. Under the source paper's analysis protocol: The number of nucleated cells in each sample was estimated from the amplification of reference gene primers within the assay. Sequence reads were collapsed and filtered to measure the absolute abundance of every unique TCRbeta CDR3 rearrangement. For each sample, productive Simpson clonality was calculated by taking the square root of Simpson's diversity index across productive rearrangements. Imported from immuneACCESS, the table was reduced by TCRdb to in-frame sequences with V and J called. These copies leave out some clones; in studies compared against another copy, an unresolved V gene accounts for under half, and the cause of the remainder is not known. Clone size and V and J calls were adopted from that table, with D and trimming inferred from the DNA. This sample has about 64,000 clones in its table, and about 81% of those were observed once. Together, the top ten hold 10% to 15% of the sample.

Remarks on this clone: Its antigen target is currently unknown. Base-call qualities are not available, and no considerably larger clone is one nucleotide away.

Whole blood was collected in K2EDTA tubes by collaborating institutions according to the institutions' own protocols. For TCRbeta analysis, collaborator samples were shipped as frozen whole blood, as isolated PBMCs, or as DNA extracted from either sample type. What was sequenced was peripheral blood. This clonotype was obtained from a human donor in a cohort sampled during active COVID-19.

The CDR3 reads CASRTGGLYNEQFF. The DNA reads as follows: TGTGCCAGCAGGACGGGGGGACTGTACAATGAGCAGTTCTTC. The chain is encoded by TRBV2 joined to TRBJ2-1; 7 bases in the junction line up with TRBD2. The CDR3 runs 14 residues from the cysteine to the phenylalanine. Of the read, only the CDR3 DNA is kept; its 42 bases are in frame from base 1. Based on the germline V gene, the CDR1 and CDR2 sequences are SNHLY and FYNNEI. V is pruned by 6 bases and J by 4 bases, leaving 6 bases of the junction without a gene match.